This passage covers 21 T cell receptor beta chains from one sample sequenced in a study of blood T cell repertoires in COVID-19. Only in-frame clones appear in the TCRdb table, and some are missing; sequencing was by immunoSEQ multiplex PCR. The sample lists just over 150,000 clones; 75% to 85% were seen once. The sample consisted of peripheral blood. Receptor source: a man between 60 and 70 years old with acute or convalescent COVID-19.

This rearrangement joins TRBV19 to TRBJ2-4, with 9 bases that match TRBD1. This CDR3 has 18 amino acids. Germline trimming cut 5 bases from V and 1 base from J; bases unmatched to any gene: 12. Germline lookup yields CDR1 LNHDA and CDR2 SQIVND (reference sequence). The CDR3 sequence is CASSSGTGPGGAKNIQYF. As DNA, the CDR3 is TGTGCCAGTAGTTCCGGGACAGGGCCTGGAGGGGCCAAAAACATTCAGTACTTC. Variable domain in full (rest from reference TRBV19 and TRBJ2-4): DGGITQSPKYLFRKEGQNVTLSCEQNLNHDAMYWYRQDPGQGLRLIYYSQIVNDFQKGDIAEGYSVSREKKESFPLTVTSAQKNPTAFYLCASSSGTGPGGAKNIQYFGAGTRLSVL.

The chain links TRBV6-5 to TRBJ1-6; the D is unclear. In germline, CDR1 is MNHEY, CDR2 SVGAGI. Trimming cost V 6 bases and J 2 bases, with 11 bases left between them. The CDR3 contains 15 residues. CDR3 DNA sequence: TGTGCCAGCAGGGCCGGGGTCCCCTATAATTCACCCCTCCACTTT. Amino acid sequence: CASRAGVPYNSPLHF.

V gene TRBV5-5 combines with J gene TRBJ1-1; TRBD1 matches 8 bases. The CDR3 sequence is 16 residues long. V lost 0 bases and J lost 1; bases outside the gene matches: 5. Germline CDR1 and CDR2: SGHKS and YYEKEE (reference sequence). The CDR3 sequence: CASSLARQGANTEAFF. Written as DNA, the CDR3 is TGTGCCAGCAGCTTGGCAAGGCAGGGGGCGAACACTGAAGCTTTCTTT.

This chain connects TRBV12-1 to TRBJ1-1; the DNA was not used to check the table's D call, TRBD1. TRBV12-1 is marked as a pseudogene. The CDR3 totals 17 residues. As DNA, the CDR3 is TGTGCCAGCAGCTTTTGCTGCACAGGGCGGCCGAACACTGAAGCTTTCTTT. As protein: CASSFCCTGRPNTEAFF.

The chain carries TRBV6-2 or TRBV6-3 and TRBJ2-3, with D maybe TRBD1 (6 bases). The CDR3 spans 16 residues. With 5 bases removed from V and 0 bases from J, the gap between germline ends came to 15 bases. Germline V gene lookup returns CDR1 MNHEY and CDR2 SVGEGT. CDR3 protein: CASSPPRGISTDTQYF. In DNA, the CDR3 is TGTGCCAGCAGTCCACCCAGGGGAATTAGCACAGATACGCAGTATTTT.

This chain connects TRBV6-5 to TRBJ1-1, with 7 positions matching TRBD1. V lost 0 bases and J lost 1; bases outside the gene matches: 5. CDR1 and CDR2 (germline): MNHEY, SVGAGI. The CDR3 covers 16 residues. The CDR3 loop reads CASSYSLGQTNTEAFF. CDR3 DNA sequence: TGTGCCAGCAGTTACTCTCTGGGACAGACGAACACTGAAGCTTTCTTT.

The chain uses TRBV7-3 and TRBJ2-7; the match to TRBD1 covers 9 bases. The CDR3 is 14 amino acids. Germline V gives CDR1 SGHTA, CDR2 FQGTGA. Losses at the gene ends were 4 bases for V and 5 bases for J; bases not matched to a gene: 6. The CDR3 nucleotides read TGTGCCAGCAGCTCTGGACAGGGGAGCCACGAGCAGTACTTC. As protein: CASSSGQGSHEQYF.

This chain links TRBV9 with TRBJ2-3; 7 bases agree with TRBD2. The CDR3 runs to 13 residues. The V segment lost 4 bases and the J segment 5 bases; nucleotides outside the gene matches: 4. In germline, CDR1 is SGDLS, CDR2 YYNGEE. CDR3 residues: CASSWAGEDTQYF. The DNA for the CDR3 is TGTGCCAGCAGCTGGGCGGGGGAAGATACGCAGTATTTT.

V gene TRBV24-1 combines with J gene TRBJ2-1; 10 nucleotides line up with TRBD2. This CDR3 is built from 17 residues. Germline loops: CDR1 KGHDR, CDR2 SFDVKD. Trimming removed 1 base from V and 8 bases from J; junction bases left unmatched: 10. Written as DNA, the CDR3 is TGTGCCACCAGTGATTTAAGGCTAGCGGGAGATGGTGATGAGCAGTTCTTC. This translates into CATSDLRLAGDGDEQFF.

The chain has TRBV11-2 and TRBJ1-2; D is possibly TRBD1 (5 bases). The V end lost 0 bases, the J end lost 4 bases, and 15 bases lay between the germline ends. Germline CDR1 SGHAT, CDR2 FQNNGV. The CDR3 totals 16 residues. The CDR3 spells CASSLDLGAALYGYTF. CDR3 DNA sequence: TGTGCCAGCAGCTTAGATCTAGGGGCAGCCCTCTATGGCTACACCTTC.

J is TRBJ1-3 and V is TRBV6-5; 7 bases match TRBD1. This CDR3 region has 15 residues. CDR1 and CDR2 (germline): MNHEY, SVGAGI. V was pared by 4 bases and J by 4 bases, with 7 bases of the junction left unmatched. The CDR3 reads CASSSTGAGGNTIYF. In nucleotides, the CDR3 is TGTGCCAGCAGTTCCACAGGGGCTGGGGGAAACACCATATATTTT.

The chain links TRBV6-1 to TRBJ2-5, with 10 bases matching TRBD2. The length of the CDR3 is 15 residues. With 3 bases clipped from V and 4 bases from J, the junction kept 5 bases outside the gene matches. The V gene's germline CDR1 is MNHNS and CDR2 SASEGT. The CDR3 nucleotides are TGTGCCAGCAGTGATCAGCGGGGGGGGCGAGAGACCCAGTACTTC. Translation gives CASSDQRGGRETQYF.

This clone was recorded once. V and J are TRBV30 and TRBJ2-1, with 7 positions matching TRBD2. The length of the CDR3 is 16 residues. Per germline, CDR1 GTSNPN and CDR2 SVGIG (reference sequence). V dropped 2 bases and J dropped 3; count of bases not matched to a gene: 10. This chain's CDR3 is CAWSSPKAGFYNEQFF. DNA of the CDR3: TGTGCCTGGAGTTCCCCGAAAGCGGGATTCTACAATGAGCAGTTCTTC.

The rearrangement joins TRBV2 to TRBJ2-3, with D uncertain. This CDR3 comprises 12 residues. CDR1 and CDR2 from the germline V gene are SNHLY and FYNNEI. Trimming took 3 bases from V and 6 from J, leaving 7 bases between them. The CDR3 bases are TGTGCCAGCAGTGATAACCGGGATACGCAGTATTTT. As protein: CASSDNRDTQYF.

The gene calls are TRBV6-5 and TRBJ1-1, with D perhaps matching TRBD1 (6 bases). There are 14 residues in the CDR3. Germline CDR1 and CDR2: MNHEY and SVGAGI. V was cut by 5 bases and J by 7 bases, with 17 bases left in between. The CDR3 sequence is CASSPDSLLVEAFF. The CDR3 DNA is TGTGCCAGCAGTCCGGACAGCTTACTAGTTGAAGCTTTCTTT.

J is TRBJ2-1 and V is TRBV24-1; 9 bases match TRBD1. This CDR3 has 16 amino acids. CDR1 is KGHDR and CDR2 is SFDVKD in the germline V gene. V was pared by 0 bases and J by 7 bases, with 6 bases of the junction left unmatched. In nucleotides, the CDR3 is TGTGCCACCAGTGATTTGTGGGACAGGGATGTGAATGAGCAGTTCTTC. Translated: CATSDLWDRDVNEQFF.

This clone showed up just once. The chain has TRBV6-5 and TRBJ2-3; a weak D match, TRBD1 (5 bases). Germline CDR1 reads MNHEY; CDR2 reads SVGAGI. This CDR3 has 14 residues. The ends were cut back, 7 bases at V and 4 bases at J, with 15 bases in the middle. For the CDR3, the DNA is TGTGCCAGCAACAGGATAGCTGGCTCAGATACGCAGTATTTT. As protein: CASNRIAGSDTQYF.

The rearrangement uses TRBV5-4 and TRBJ2-2; 9 bases map to TRBD1. The CDR3 is 14 amino acids. The junction had 1 base not matched to a gene; V was cut back by 4 bases and J by 3 bases. CDR1 is SGHNT, CDR2 YYREEE, per germline (reference sequence). The CDR3 DNA reads TGTGCCAGCAGCCGGACAGGGGACACCGGGGAGCTGTTTTTT. Protein: CASSRTGDTGELFF.

This chain uses TRBV9 with TRBJ2-5; weak D call: TRBD1 (5 bases). Germline V gene data show CDR1 as SGDLS and CDR2 as YYNGEE. The CDR3 runs to 11 residues. DNA of the CDR3: TGTGCGCTCCAGGGCTGGAGAGACCAGTACTTC. Translation: CALQGWRDQYF.

In DNA form, the CDR3 reads TGTGCCTGGGGAGATGGGGGGTACGAGCAGTACTTC. Translation: CAWGDGGYEQYF. The chain has TRBV30 and TRBJ2-7; D might be TRBD2 (6 bases). Between the trimmed V and J ends, which lost 5 bases and 4 bases, there was a span of 12 bases. The CDR3 has 12 amino acids. Germline V CDR1 and CDR2: GTSNPN, SVGIG (reference sequence).

This clone was detected only a few times. The rearrangement joins TRBV5-4 to TRBJ2-2, with 7 bases matching TRBD1. Germline CDR1 and CDR2: SGHNT and YYREEE (reference sequence). The CDR3 is made up of 15 amino acids. V shed 3 bases, J shed 4 bases, and the junction held 6 bases outside the gene matches. The CDR3: CASSWAGGSTGELFF. CDR3 DNA sequence: TGTGCCAGCAGCTGGGCAGGGGGTTCCACCGGGGAGCTGTTTTTT. Combining the CDR3 with reference TRBV5-4 and TRBJ2-2 gives the whole variable domain ETGVTQSPTHLIKTRGQQVTLRCSSQSGHNTVSWYQQALGQGPQFIFQYYREEENGRGNFPPRFSGLQFPNYSSELNVNALELDDSALYLCASSWAGGSTGELFFGEGSRLTVL.